The clone carrying this T cell receptor beta chain was seen many times. Its specificity is not known. The data are from a study of T cell repertoires in cytomegalovirus infection. Study summary: Through public TCR beta signatures, both CMV infection and matching HLA type were indicated. Study-level points and caveats: CMV-specific TCR beta clonotypes restricted by HLA-C were the ones dominating the ex vivo response. Summed frequency of public TCR beta families distinguished CMV carriers with the relevant HLA.

TCRdb used MiXCR to reprocess the reads, holding one entry per CDR3 protein. The table shows around 260,000 distinct CDR3 sequences, with around 9% occurring only once. The CDR3 is 16 residues long. Germline assignment: CDR1 SGHVS and CDR2 FNYEAQ. J gave up 2 bases and V 4 bases, and 9 bases lay outside the gene matches. This sequence was found in a human donor in good health (CMV status not recorded). Some clones in this sample may be carry-over from other donors' samples. What was sequenced was PBMCs. V is TRBV7-6 and J is TRBJ2-3; 7 bases align to TRBD2. CDR3 region: CASSSGLSGNTDTQYF. CDR3 DNA: TGTGCCAGCAGCTCGGGACTATCAGGAAACACAGATACGCAGTATTTT. Full variable domain (missing parts from reference TRBV7-6 and TRBJ2-3): GAGVSQSPRYKVTKRGQDVALRCDPISGHVSLYWYRQALGQGPEFLTYFNYEAQQDKSGLPNDRFSAERPEGSISTLTIQRTEQRDSAMYRCASSSGLSGNTDTQYFGPGTRLTVL.